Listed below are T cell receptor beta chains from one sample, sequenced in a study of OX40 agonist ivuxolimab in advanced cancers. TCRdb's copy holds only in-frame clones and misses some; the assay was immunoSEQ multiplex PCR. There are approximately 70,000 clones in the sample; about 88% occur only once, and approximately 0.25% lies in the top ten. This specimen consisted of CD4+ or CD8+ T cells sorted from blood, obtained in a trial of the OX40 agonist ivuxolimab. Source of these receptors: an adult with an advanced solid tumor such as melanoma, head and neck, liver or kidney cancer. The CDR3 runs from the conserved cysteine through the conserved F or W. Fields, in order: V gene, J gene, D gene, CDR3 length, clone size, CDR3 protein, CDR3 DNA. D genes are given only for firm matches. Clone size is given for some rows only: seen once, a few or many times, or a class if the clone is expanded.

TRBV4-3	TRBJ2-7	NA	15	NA	CASSQASQGSYEQYF	TGCGCCAGCAGCCAAGCTTCCCAGGGCTCCTACGAGCAGTACTTC
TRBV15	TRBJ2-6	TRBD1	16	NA	CATSRADRRLTNVLTF	TGTGCCACCAGCAGGGCGGACAGGCGATTGACCAACGTCCTGACTTTC
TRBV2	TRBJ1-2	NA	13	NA	CASSAQVLYGYTF	TGTGCCAGCAGCGCACAGGTCCTCTATGGCTACACCTTC
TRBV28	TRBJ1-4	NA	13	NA	CASSSGVGEKLFF	TGTGCCAGCAGTTCTGGTGTTGGTGAAAAACTGTTTTTT
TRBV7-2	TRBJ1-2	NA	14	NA	CASSLGQSNYGYTF	TGTGCCAGCAGCTTAGGACAGTCTAACTATGGCTACACCTTC
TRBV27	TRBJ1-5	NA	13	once	CASRAYSNQPQHF	TGTGCCAGCAGAGCCTATAGCAATCAGCCCCAGCATTTT
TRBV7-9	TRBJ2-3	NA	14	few	CASSPTISTDTQYF	TGTGCCAGCAGCCCGACCATTAGTACAGATACGCAGTATTTT
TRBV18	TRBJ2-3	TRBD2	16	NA	CASSPPAGGLTDTQYF	TGTGCCAGCTCACCCCCAGCGGGAGGTTTGACAGATACGCAGTATTTT
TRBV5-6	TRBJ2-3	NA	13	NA	CASSSSGSNTQYF	TGTGCCAGCAGCTCCTCCGGTTCGAATACGCAGTATTTT
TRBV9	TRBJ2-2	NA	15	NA	CASSNGPRGIGELFF	TGTGCCAGCAGCAATGGACCAAGGGGCATCGGGGAGCTGTTTTTT
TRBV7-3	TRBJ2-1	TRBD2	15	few	CASSFQAGGENEQFF	TGTGCCAGCAGCTTTCAAGCGGGAGGGGAAAATGAGCAGTTCTTC
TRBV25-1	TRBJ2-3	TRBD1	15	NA	CASSESQGETDTQYF	TGTGCCAGCAGTGAAAGTCAGGGGGAGACAGATACGCAGTATTTT
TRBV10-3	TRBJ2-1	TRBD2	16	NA	CAISSRIAGGHNEQFF	TGTGCCATCAGCAGCAGAATAGCGGGAGGGCACAATGAGCAGTTCTTC
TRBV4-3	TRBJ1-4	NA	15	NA	CASSQDRGANEKLFF	TGCGCCAGCAGCCAAGACAGGGGCGCGAATGAAAAACTGTTTTTT
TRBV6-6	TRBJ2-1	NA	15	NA	CASSYDSERRGEQFF	TGTGCCAGCAGTTACGACTCGGAACGAAGGGGTGAGCAGTTCTTC
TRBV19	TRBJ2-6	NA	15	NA	CASSIGPAGANVLTF	TGTGCCAGTAGTATCGGGCCAGCTGGGGCCAACGTCCTGACTTTC
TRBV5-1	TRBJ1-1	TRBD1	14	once	CASSLQGARVEAFF	TGCGCCAGCAGCTTACAGGGGGCACGGGTTGAAGCTTTCTTT
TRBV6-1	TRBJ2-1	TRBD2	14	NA	CASMRTSGTGEQFF	TGTGCCAGCATGAGGACTAGCGGGACAGGTGAGCAGTTCTTC
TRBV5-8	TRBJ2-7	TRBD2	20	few	CASSLARGWASGRDGYEQYF	TGTGCCAGCAGCTTGGCAAGGGGGTGGGCTAGCGGGAGAGACGGCTACGAGCAGTACTTC
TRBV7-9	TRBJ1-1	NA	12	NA	CASRSASERAFF	TGTGCCAGCAGAAGTGCCTCCGAACGGGCTTTCTTT
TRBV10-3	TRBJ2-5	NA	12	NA	CAGGRDGETQYF	TGTGCCGGTGGCCGGGATGGGGAGACCCAGTACTTC
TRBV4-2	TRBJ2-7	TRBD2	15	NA	CASSQATSGSHEQYF	TGTGCCAGCAGCCAGGCCACTAGCGGGAGCCACGAGCAGTACTTC
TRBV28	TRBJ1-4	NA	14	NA	CASSPDSYNEKLFF	TGTGCCAGCAGCCCAGACAGCTATAATGAAAAACTGTTTTTT
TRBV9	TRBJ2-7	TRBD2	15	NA	CASSPSGVSSYEQYF	TGTGCCAGCAGCCCTAGCGGGGTCAGCTCCTACGAGCAGTACTTC
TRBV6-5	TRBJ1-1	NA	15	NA	CASSYSMGQGFVAFF	TGTGCCAGCAGTTACTCCATGGGGCAGGGGTTCGTAGCTTTCTTT
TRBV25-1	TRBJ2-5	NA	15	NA	CASSVTAGLIETQYF	TGTGCCAGCAGTGTGACAGCGGGCCTCATAGAGACCCAGTACTTC
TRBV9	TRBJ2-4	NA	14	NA	CASSVEPEQNIQYF	TGTGCCAGCAGCGTAGAGCCGGAACAAAACATTCAGTACTTC
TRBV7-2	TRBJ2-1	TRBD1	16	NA	CASSLGTGASGNEQFF	TGTGCCAGCAGCTTGGGGACAGGGGCATCTGGCAATGAGCAGTTCTTC
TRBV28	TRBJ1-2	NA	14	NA	CASSSPGENYGYTF	TGTGCCAGCAGTTCCCCCGGGGAAAACTATGGCTACACCTTC
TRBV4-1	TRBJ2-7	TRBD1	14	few	CASSRPGQGYEQYF	TGCGCCAGCAGCCGACCGGGACAGGGATACGAGCAGTACTTC
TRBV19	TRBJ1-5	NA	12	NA	CASNVRNQPQHF	TGTGCCAGTAATGTCAGGAATCAGCCCCAGCATTTT
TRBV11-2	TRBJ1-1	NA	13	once	CASSPGRGTEAFF	TGTGCCAGCAGCCCCGGAAGGGGCACTGAAGCTTTCTTT
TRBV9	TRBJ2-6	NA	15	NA	CASSVGGSGANVLTF	TGTGCCAGCAGCGTAGGGGGCTCTGGGGCCAACGTCCTGACTTTC
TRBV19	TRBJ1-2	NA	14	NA	CASHQGLVFGGYTF	TGTGCCAGTCACCAGGGTTTGGTGTTCGGTGGCTACACCTTC
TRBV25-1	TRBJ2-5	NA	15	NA	CASSGFRDDQETQYF	TGTGCCAGCAGTGGGTTTCGGGACGACCAAGAGACCCAGTACTTC
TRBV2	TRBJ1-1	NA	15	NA	CASRLGPVMNTEAFF	TGTGCCAGCAGGTTGGGTCCGGTTATGAACACTGAAGCTTTCTTT
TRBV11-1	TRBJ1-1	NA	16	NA	CASSLGSGRSHTEAFF	TGTGCCAGCAGCTTAGGATCAGGGAGATCGCACACTGAAGCTTTCTTT
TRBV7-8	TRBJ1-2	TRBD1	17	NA	CASSPQNLGQGAYGYTF	TGTGCCAGCAGCCCGCAAAACTTGGGACAGGGGGCATACGGCTACACCTTC
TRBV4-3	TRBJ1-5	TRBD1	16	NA	CASSQETTGGNQPQHF	TGCGCCAGCAGCCAAGAGACCACAGGGGGCAATCAGCCCCAGCATTTT
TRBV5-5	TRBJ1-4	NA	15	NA	CASSYLQGRNEKLFF	TGTGCCAGCAGCTACTTACAGGGTAGAAATGAAAAACTGTTTTTT
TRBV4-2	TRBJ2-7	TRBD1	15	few	CASSPRQGSSYEQYF	TGTGCCAGCAGCCCCCGACAGGGGTCCTCCTACGAGCAGTACTTC
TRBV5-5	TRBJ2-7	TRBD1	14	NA	CASSGAGQDYEQYF	TGTGCCAGCAGCGGCGCGGGACAGGACTACGAGCAGTACTTC
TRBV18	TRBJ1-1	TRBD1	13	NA	CASSPRGLTEAFF	TGTGCCAGCTCACCCAGGGGGCTCACTGAAGCTTTCTTT
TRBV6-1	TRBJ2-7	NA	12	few	CASSEGVAAQYF	TGTGCCAGCAGTGAAGGCGTTGCGGCGCAGTACTTC
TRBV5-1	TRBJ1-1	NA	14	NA	CASSPGHRGTEAFF	TGCGCCAGCAGCCCGGGACACCGCGGGACTGAAGCTTTCTTT
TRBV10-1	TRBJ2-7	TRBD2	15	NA	CASSELAGASYEQYF	TGCGCCAGCAGTGAGCTAGCGGGAGCTTCCTACGAGCAGTACTTC
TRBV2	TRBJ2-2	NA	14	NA	CASSAGVSTGELFF	TGTGCCAGCAGTGCTGGGGTCAGCACCGGGGAGCTGTTTTTT
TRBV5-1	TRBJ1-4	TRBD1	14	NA	CASSLGQRNEKLFF	TGCGCCAGCAGCCTGGGACAGCGTAATGAAAAACTGTTTTTT
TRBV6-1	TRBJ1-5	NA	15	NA	CASSFGRGGLQPQHF	TGTGCCAGCAGTTTCGGCAGGGGCGGTCTTCAGCCCCAGCATTTT
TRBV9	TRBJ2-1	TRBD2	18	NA	CASSVGPSGPAYYEEQFF	TGTGCCAGCAGCGTAGGTCCTAGCGGGCCAGCGTACTACGAGGAGCAGTTCTTC
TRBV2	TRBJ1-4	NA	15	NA	CASSSGLTTNEKLFF	TGTGCCAGCAGTTCTGGACTGACAACTAATGAAAAACTGTTTTTT
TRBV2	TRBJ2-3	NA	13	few	CASLSGVYDTQYF	TGTGCCAGCTTGTCCGGGGTATACGATACGCAGTATTTT